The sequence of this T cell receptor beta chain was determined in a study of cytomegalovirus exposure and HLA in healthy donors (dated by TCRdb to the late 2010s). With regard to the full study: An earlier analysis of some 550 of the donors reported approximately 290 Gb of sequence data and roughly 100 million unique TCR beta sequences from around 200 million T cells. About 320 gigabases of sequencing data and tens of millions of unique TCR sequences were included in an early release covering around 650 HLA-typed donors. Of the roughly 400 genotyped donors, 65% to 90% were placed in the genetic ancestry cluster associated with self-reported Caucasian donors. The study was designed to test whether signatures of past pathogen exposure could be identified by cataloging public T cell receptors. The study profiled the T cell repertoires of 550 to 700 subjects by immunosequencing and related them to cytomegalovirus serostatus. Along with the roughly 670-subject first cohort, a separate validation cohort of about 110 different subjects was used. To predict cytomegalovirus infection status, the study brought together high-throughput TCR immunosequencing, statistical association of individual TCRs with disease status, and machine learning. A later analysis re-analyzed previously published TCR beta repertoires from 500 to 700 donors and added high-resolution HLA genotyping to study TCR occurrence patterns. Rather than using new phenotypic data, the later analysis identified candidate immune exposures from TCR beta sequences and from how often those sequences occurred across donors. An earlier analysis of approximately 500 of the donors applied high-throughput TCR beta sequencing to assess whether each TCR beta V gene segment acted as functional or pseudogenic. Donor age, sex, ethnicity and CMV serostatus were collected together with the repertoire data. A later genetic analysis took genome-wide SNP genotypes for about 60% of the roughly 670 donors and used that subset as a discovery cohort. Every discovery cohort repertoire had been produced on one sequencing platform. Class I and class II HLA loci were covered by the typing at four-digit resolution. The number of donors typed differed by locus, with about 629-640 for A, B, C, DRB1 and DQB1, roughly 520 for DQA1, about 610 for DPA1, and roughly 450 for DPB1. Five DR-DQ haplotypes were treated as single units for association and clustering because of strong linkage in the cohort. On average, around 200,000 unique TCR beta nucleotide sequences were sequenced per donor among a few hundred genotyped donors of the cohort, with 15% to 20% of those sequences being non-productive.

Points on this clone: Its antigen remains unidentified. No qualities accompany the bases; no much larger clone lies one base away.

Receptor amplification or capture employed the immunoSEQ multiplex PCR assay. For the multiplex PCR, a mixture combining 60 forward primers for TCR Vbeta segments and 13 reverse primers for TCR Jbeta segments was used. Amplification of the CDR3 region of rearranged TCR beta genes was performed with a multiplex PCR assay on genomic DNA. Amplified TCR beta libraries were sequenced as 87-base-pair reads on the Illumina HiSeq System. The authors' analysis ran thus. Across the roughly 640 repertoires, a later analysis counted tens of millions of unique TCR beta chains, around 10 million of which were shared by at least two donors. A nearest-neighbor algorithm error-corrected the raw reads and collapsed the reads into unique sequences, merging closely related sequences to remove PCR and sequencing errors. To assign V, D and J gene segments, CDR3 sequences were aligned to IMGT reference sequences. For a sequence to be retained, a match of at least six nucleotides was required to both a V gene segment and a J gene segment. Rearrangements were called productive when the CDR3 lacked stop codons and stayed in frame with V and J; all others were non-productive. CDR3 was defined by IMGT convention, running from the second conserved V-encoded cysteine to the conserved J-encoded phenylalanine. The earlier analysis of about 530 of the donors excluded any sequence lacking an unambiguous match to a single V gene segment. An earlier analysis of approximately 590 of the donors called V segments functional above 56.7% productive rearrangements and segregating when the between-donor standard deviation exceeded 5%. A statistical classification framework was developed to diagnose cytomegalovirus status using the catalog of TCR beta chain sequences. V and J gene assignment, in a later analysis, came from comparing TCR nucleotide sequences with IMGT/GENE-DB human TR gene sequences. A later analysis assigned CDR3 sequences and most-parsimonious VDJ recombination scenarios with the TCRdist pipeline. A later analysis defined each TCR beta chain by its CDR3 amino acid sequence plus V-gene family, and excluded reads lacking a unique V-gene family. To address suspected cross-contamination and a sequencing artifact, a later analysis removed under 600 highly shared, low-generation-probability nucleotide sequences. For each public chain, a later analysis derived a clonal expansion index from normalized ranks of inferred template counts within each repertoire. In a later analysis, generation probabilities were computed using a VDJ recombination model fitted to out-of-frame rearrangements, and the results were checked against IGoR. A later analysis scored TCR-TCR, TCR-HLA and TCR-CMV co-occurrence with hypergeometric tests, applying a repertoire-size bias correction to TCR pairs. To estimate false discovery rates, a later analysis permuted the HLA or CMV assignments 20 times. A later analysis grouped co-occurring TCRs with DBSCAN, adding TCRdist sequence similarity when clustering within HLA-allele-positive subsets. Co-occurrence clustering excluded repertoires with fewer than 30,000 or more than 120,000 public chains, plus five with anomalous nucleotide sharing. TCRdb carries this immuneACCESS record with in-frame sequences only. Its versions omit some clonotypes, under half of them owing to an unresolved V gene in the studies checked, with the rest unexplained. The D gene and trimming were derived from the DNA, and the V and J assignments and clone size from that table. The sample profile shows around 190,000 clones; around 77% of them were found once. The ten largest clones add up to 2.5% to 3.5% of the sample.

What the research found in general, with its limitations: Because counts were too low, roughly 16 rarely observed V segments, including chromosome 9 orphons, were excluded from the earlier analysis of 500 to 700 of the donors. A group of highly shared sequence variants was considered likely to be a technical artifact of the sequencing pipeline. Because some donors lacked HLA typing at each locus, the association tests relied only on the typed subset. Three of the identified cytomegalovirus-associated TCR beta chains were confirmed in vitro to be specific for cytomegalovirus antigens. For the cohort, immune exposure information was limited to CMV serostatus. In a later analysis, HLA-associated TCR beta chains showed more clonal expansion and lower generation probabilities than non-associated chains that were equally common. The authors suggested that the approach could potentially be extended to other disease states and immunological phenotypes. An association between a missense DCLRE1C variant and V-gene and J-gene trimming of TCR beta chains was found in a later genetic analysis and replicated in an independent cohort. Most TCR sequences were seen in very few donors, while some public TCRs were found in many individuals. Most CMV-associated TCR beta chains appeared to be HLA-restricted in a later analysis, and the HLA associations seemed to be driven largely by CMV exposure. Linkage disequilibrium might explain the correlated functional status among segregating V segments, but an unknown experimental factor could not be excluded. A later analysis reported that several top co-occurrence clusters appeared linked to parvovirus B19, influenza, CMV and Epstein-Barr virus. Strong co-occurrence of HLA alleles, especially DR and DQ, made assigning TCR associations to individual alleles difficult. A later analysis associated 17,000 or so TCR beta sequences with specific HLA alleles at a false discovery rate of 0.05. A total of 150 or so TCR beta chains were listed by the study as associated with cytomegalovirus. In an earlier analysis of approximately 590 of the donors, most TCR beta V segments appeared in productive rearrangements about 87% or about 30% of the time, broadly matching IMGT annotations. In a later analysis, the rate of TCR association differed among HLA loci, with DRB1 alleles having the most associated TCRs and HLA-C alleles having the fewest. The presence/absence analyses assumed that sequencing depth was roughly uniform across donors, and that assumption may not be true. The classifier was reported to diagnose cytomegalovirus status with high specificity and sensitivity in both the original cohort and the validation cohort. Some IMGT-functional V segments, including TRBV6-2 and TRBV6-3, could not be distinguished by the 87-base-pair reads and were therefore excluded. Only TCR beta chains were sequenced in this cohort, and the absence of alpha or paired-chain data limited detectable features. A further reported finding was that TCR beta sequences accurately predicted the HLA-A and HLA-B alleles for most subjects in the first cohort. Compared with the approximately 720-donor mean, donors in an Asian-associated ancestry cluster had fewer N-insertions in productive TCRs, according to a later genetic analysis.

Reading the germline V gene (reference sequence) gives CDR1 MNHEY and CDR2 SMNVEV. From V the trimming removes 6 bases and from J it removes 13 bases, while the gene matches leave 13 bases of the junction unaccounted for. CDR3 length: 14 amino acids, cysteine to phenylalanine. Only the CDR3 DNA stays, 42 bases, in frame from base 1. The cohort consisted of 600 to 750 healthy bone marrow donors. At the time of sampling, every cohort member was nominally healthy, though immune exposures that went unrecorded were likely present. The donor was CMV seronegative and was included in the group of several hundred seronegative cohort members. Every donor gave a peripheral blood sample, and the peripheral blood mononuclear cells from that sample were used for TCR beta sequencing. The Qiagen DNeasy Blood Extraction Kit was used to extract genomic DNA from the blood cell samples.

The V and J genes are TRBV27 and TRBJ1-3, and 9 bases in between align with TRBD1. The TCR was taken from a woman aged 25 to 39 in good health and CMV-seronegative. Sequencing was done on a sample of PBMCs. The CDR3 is CASSKTGGNTGIYF. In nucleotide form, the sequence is TGTGCCAGCAGCAAGACAGGGGGTAACACCGGGATATATTTT.